Detailed here is one TCR beta chain. PCR was performed using 60 Vbeta and 13 Jbeta primers. Generated by immunoSEQ multiplex PCR, the TCRdb table keeps only in-frame clones and is missing some. There are some 110,000 clones in the sample; 60% to 85% occur only once, and around 6% lies in the top ten. These data are taken from a study of cytomegalovirus exposure and HLA in healthy donors. Looked up from germline, CDR1 is SGHDT and CDR2 is YYEEEE. This CDR3 has 19 amino acids. Germline trimming cut 1 base from V and 0 bases from J; bases unmatched to any gene: 16. This rearrangement joins TRBV5-6 to TRBJ2-7, with 7 bases lining up with TRBD1. The sequenced material came from PBMCs. The sequence came from a male donor in good health and CMV-seronegative. As DNA, the CDR3 is TGTGCCAGCAGCTTGTTCGGGACAGCCCTAAGTTTCAGCTCCTACGAGCAGTACTTC. It is translated as CASSLFGTALSFSSYEQYF.